This T cell receptor (beta chain) was obtained from a study of control samples from healthy donors and cancer patients. Germline V lookup: CDR1 SGHTA, CDR2 FQGNSA. The CDR3 contains 16 residues. Losses at the gene ends were 3 bases for V and 4 bases for J; bases not matched to a gene: 10. TCRdb's table, derived via immunoSEQ multiplex PCR, lists solely in-frame clones and lacks some. The sample includes about 140,000 clones, roughly 89% seen only once; the top ten take under 9%. This clone was seen a single time. The V and J genes are TRBV7-2 and TRBJ2-7; 9 nucleotides match TRBD1. This receptor was identified in a young man in good health. Sequencing was performed on blood. In nucleotides, the CDR3 is TGTGCCAGCAGCTTTATTGGGACAGGGATTGGGTACGAGCAGTACTTC. Amino acids: CASSFIGTGIGYEQYF.